This TCR beta chain stems from a study of T cell responses to AZD1222 COVID-19 vaccine. V was shortened by 6 bases and J by 2 bases, with 16 bases between the two germline ends. CDR1 and CDR2 from the germline V gene are MNHEY and SVGAGI. CDR3 length equals 15 residues. The data were produced by immunoSEQ multiplex PCR, yet TCRdb's version contains in-frame clones alone and is incomplete. This sample has tens of thousands of clones; over 80% occur once, and the top ten carry roughly 15%. This clone has only one observation. The clonotype comes from an adult in good health. The source material was peripheral blood, sampled on day 0 of AZD1222 vaccination. The chain carries TRBV6-5 and TRBJ1-1, with no clear D. Written as DNA, the CDR3 is TGTGCCAGCAGCCCACGCTACGGGGTTAACACTGAAGCTTTCTTT. Encoded protein: CASSPRYGVNTEAFF.